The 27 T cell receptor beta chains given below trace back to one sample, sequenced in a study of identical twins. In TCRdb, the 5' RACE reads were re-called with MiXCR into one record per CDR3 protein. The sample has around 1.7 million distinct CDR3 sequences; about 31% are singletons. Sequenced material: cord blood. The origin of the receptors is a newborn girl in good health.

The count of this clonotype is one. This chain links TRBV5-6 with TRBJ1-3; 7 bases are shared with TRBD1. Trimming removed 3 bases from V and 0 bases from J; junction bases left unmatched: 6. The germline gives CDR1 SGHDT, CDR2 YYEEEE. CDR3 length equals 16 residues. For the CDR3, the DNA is TGTGCCAGCAGCTGGAGGGACAGACCCTCTGGAAACACCATATATTTT. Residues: CASSWRDRPSGNTIYF.

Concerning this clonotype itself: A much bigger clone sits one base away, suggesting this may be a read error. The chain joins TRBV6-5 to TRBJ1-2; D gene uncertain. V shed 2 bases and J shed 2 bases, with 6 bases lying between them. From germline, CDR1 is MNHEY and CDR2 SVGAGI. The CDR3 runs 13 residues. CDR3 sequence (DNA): TGTGCCAGCAGTTACGACAAAAACTATGGCTACACCTTC. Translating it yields CASSYDKNYGYTF.

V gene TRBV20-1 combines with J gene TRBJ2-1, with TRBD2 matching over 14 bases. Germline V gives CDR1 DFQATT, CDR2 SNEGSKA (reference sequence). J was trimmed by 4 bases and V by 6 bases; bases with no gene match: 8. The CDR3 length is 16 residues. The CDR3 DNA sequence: TGCAGTGCCCTACCCGGACTAGCGGGAGGATACAATGAGCAGTTCTTC. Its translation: CSALPGLAGGYNEQFF.

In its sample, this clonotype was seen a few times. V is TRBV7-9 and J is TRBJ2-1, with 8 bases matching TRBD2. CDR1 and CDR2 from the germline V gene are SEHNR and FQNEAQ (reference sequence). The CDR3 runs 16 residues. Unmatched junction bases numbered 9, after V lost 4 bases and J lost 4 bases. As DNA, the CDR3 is TGTGCCAGCAGCTCCCGACTAGCGAGGGGGTACAATGAGCAGTTCTTC. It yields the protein CASSSRLARGYNEQFF.

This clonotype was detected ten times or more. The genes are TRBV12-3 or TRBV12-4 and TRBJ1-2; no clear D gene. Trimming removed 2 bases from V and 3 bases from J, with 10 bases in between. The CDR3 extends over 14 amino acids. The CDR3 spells CASSLRRLDYGYTF. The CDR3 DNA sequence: TGTGCCAGCAGTTTAAGGCGGTTAGACTATGGCTACACCTTC.

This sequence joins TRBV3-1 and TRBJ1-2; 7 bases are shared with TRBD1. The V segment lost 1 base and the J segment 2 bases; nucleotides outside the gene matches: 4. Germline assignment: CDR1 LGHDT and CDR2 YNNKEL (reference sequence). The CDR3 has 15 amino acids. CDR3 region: CASSQGQGGNYGYTF. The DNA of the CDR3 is TGTGCCAGCAGCCAAGGGCAGGGGGGGAACTATGGCTACACCTTC.

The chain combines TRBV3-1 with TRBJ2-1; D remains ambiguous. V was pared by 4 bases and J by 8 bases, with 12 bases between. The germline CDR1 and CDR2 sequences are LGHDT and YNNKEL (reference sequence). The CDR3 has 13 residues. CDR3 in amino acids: CASSLKTWHEQFF. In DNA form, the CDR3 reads TGTGCCAGCAGCCTAAAGACTTGGCATGAGCAGTTCTTC.

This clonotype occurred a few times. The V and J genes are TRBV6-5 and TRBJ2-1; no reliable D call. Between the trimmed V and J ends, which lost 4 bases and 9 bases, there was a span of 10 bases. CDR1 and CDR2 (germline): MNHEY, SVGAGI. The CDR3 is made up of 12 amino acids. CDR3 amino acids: CASSSPVREQFF. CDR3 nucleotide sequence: TGTGCCAGCAGTTCCCCTGTTCGTGAGCAGTTCTTC.

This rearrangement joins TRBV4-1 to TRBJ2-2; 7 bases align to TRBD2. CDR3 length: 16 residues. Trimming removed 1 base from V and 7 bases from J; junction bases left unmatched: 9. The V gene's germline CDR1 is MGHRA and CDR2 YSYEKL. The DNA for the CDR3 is TGCGCCAGCAGCCAAGGCGGTAGCGGGTACGGCGGGGAGCTGTTTTTT. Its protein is CASSQGGSGYGGELFF.

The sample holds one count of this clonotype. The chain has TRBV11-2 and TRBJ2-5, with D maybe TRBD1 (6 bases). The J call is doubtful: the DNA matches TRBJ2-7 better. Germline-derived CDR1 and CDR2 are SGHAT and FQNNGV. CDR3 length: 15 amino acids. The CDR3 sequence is CASSLEGTFIYEQYF. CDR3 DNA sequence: TGTGCCAGCAGCTTAGAGGGGACATTTATCTACGAGCAGTACTTC.

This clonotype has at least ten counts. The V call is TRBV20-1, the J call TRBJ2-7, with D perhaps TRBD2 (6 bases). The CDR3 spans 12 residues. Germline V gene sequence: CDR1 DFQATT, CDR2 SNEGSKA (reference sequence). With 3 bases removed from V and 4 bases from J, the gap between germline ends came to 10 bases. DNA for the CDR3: TGCAGTGCTAGGAGGGCGGGGTACGAGCAGTACTTC. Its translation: CSARRAGYEQYF.

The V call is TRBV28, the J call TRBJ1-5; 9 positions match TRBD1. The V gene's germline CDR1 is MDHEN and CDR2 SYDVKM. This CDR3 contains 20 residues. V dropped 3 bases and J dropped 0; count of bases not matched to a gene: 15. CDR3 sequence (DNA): TGTGCCAGCAGTTTCCCCACGGGACAGGGAGGGTTATATAGCAATCAGCCCCAGCATTTT. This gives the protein CASSFPTGQGGLYSNQPQHF. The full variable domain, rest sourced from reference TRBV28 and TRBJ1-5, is DVKVTQSSRYLVKRTGEKVFLECVQDMDHENMFWYRQDPGLGLRLIYFSYDVKMKEKGDIPEGYSVSREKKERFSLILESASTNQTSMYLCASSFPTGQGGLYSNQPQHFGDGTRLSIL.

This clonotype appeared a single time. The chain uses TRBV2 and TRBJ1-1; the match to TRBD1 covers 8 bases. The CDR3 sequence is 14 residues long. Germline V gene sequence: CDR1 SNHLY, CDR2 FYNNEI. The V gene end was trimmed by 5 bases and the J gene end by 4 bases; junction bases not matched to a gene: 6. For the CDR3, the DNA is TGTGCCAGCAGTACAACAGGGGGTGTCACTGAAGCTTTCTTT. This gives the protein CASSTTGGVTEAFF.

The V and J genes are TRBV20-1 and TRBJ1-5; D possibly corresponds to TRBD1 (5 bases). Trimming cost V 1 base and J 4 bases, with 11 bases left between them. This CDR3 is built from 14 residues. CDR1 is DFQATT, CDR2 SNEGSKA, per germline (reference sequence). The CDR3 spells CSARAEGSNQPQHF. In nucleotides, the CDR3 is TGCAGTGCTAGAGCGGAGGGGTCAAATCAGCCCCAGCATTTT.

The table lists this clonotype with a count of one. CDR3 residues: CASSPMTSAAYEQYF. In DNA, the CDR3 is TGTGCCAGCAGTCCGATGACTAGCGCCGCCTACGAGCAGTACTTC. The chain links TRBV12-3 or TRBV12-4 to TRBJ2-7; 8 bases line up with TRBD2. The CDR3 extends over 15 amino acids. Trimming cost V 5 bases and J 2 bases; bases outside gene matches: 8.

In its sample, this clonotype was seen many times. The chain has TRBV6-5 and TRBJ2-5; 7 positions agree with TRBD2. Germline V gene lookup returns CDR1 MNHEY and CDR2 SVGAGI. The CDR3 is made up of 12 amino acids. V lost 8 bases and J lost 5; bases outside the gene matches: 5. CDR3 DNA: TGTGCCAGCGGACTAGTGTCGGAGACCCAGTACTTC. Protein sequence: CASGLVSETQYF.

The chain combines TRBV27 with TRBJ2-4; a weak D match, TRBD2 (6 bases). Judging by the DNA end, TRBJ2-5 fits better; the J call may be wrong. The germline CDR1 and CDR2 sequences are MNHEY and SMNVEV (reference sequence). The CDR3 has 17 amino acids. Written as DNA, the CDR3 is TGTGCCAGCAGTTTTTCGGGCCGGGGCGGGGCACAAGAGACCCAGTACTTC. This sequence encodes CASSFSGRGGAQETQYF.

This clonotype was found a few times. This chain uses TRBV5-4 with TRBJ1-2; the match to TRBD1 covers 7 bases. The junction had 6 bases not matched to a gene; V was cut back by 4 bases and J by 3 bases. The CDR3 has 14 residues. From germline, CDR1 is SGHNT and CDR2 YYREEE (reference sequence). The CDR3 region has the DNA TGTGCCAGCAGCCCCGAGACAGGGTACTATGGCTACACCTTC. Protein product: CASSPETGYYGYTF.

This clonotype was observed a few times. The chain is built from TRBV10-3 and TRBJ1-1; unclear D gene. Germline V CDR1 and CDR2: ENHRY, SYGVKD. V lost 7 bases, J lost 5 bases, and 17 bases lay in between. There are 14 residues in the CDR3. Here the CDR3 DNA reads TGTGCCATCATCAACCCCACGGGAAAAACTGAAGCTTTCTTT. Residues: CAIINPTGKTEAFF.

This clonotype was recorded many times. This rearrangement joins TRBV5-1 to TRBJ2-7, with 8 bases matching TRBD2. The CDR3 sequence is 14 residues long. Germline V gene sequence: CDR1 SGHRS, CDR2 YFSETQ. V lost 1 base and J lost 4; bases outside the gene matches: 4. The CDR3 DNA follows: TGCGCCAGCAGCTTGCGAAGCGGGAGTTACGAGCAGTACTTC. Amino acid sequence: CASSLRSGSYEQYF.

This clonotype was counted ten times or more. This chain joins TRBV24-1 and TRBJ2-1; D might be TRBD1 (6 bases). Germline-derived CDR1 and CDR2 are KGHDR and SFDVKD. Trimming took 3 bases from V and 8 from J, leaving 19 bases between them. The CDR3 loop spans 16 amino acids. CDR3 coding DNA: TGTGCCACCAGTGATCCCAGGGACAAACTCGGGGATGAGCAGTTCTTC. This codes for CATSDPRDKLGDEQFF.

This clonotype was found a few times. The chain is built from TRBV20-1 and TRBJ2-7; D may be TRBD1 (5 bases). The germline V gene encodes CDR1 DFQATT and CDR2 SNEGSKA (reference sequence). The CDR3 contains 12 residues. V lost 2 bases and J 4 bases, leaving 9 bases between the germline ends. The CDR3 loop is CSARQGFYEQYF. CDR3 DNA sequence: TGCAGTGCTAGACAGGGTTTTTACGAGCAGTACTTC.

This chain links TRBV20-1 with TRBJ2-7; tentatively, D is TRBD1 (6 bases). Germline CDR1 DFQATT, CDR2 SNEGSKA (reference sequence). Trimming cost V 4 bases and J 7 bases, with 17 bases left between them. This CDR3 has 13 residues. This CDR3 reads CSAMRTVDNEQYF. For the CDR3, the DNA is TGCAGTGCTATGAGGACAGTCGACAATGAGCAGTACTTC.

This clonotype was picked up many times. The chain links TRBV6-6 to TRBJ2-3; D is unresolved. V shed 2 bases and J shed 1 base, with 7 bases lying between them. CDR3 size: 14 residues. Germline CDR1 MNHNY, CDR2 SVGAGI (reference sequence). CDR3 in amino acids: CASSYADRTDTQYF. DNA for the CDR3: TGTGCCAGCAGTTACGCTGACCGCACAGATACGCAGTATTTT.

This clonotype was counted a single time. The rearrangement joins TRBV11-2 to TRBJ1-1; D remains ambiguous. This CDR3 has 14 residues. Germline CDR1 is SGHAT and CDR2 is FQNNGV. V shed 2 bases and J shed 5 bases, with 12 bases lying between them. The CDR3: CASSLLGPGTEAFF. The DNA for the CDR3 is TGTGCCAGCAGCTTATTAGGTCCGGGGACTGAAGCTTTCTTT.

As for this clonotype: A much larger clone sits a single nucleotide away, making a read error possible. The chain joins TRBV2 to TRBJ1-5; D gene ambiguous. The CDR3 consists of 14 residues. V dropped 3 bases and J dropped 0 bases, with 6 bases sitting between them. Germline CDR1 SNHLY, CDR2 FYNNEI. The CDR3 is CASSEVFSNQPQHF. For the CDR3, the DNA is TGTGCCAGCAGTGAGGTTTTTAGCAATCAGCCCCAGCATTTT. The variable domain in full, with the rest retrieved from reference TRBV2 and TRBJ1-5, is EPEVTQTPSHQVTQMGQEVILRCVPISNHLYFYWYRQILGQKVEFLVSFYNNEISEKSEIFDDQFSVERPDGSNFTLKIRSTKLEDSAMYFCASSEVFSNQPQHFGDGTRLSIL.

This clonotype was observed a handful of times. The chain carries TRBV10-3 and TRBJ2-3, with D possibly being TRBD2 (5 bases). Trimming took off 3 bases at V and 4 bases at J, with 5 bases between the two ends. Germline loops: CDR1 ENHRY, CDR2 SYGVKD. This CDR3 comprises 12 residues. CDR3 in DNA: TGTGCCATCAGTGACGGGGCAGATACGCAGTATTTT. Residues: CAISDGADTQYF.